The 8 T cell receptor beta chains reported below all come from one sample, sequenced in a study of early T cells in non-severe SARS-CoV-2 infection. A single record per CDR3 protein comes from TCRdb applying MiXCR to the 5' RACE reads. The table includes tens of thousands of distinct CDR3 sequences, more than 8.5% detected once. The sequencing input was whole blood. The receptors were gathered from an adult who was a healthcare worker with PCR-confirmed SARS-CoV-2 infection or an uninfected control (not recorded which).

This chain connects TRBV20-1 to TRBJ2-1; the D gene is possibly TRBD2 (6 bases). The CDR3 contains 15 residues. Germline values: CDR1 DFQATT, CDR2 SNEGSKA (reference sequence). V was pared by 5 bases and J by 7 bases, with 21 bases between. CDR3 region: CSALPGLEDSNEQFF. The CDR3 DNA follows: TGCAGTGCTTTACCGGGACTGGAAGACTCGAATGAGCAGTTCTTC.

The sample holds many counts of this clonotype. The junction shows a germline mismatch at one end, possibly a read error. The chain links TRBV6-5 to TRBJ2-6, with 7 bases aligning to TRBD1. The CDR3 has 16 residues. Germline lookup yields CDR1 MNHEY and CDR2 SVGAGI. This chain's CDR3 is CACRGQIKTGANVLTF. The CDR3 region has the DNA TGTGCCTGCAGGGGACAGATTAAGACTGGGGCCAACGTCCTGACTTTC.

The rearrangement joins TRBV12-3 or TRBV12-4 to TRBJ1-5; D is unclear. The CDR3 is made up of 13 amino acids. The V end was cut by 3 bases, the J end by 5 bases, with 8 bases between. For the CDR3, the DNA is TGTGCCAGCAGTTTTTCAACTGATCAGCCCCAGCATTTT. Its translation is CASSFSTDQPQHF.

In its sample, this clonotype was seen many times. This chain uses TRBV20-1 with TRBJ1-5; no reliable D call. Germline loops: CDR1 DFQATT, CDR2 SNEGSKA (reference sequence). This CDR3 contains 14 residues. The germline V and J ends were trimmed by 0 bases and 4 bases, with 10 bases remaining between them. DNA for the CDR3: TGCAGTGCTAGAGATTTAGCGGAAAATCAGCCCCAGCATTTT. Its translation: CSARDLAENQPQHF.

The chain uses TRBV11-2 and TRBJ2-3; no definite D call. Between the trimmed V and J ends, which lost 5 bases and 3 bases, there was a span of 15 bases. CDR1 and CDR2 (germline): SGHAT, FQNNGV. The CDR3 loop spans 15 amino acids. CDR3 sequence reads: CASSPTEALTDTQYF. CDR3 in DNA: TGTGCCAGCAGCCCGACCGAGGCTTTAACAGATACGCAGTATTTT.

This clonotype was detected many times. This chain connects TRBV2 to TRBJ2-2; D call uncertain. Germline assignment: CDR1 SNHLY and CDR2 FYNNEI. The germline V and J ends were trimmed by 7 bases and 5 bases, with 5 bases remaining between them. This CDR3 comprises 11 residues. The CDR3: CASMNTGELFF. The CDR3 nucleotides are TGTGCCAGCATGAATACCGGGGAGCTGTTTTTT.

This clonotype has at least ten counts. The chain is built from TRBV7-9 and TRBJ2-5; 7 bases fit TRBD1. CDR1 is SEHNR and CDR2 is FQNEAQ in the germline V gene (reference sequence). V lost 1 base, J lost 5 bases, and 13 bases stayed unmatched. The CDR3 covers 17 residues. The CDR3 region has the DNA TGTGCCAGCAGCTTAGTCTCGGGCAGGGGGTCAAGGGAGACCCAGTACTTC. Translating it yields CASSLVSGRGSRETQYF.

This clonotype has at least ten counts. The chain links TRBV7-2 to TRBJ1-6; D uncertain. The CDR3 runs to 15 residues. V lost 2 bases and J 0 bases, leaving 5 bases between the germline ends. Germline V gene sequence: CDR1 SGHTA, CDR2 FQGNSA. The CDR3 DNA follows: TGTGCCAGCAGCTTATCCCGCTCCTATAATTCACCCCTCCACTTT. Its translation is CASSLSRSYNSPLHF.